The 5 T cell receptor beta chains presented below share a single source sample, sequenced in a study of T-cell memory formation after mild COVID-19 (dated by TCRdb to about 2021). The library was prepared using 5' RACE. Instrument on record: Illumina NovaSeq 6000. TCRdb ran its own pipeline on the public reads, namely fastp trimming at Q25 and MiXCR clone calling, and kept in-frame beta chains. Merged by CDR3 protein, the rows form single entries marked with the most common genes and DNA. The table for this sample lists about 610,000 distinct CDR3 sequences; around 16% of them were counted only once. Jointly, the top ten make up just over 8% of the sample. The sequencing input was PBMCs or a T cell subset sorted from them (not recorded which). The receptors originated from an adult woman who had mild COVID-19 (a few samples of this study predate the infection). The sample titles of this study are shuffled in the database, so cell type and time point are left out; the donor was told from shared clones.

This chain joins TRBV20-1 and TRBJ1-6, with 7 bases that match TRBD1. Per the germline V gene, CDR1 is DFQATT and CDR2 is SNEGSKA (reference sequence). The V and J ends lost 3 bases and 6 bases, in that order; junction bases with no gene match: 8. The length of the CDR3 is 15 residues. This chain's CDR3 is CSAREDRTTNSPLHF. DNA of the CDR3: TGCAGTGCTAGGGAGGACAGGACGACTAATTCACCCCTCCACTTT.

The genes are TRBV27 and TRBJ2-7; the match to TRBD2 covers 7 bases. CDR3 length: 15 residues. Germline V gives CDR1 MNHEY, CDR2 SMNVEV (reference sequence). Trimming took 2 bases from V and 5 from J; bases not matched to a gene: 9. CDR3 DNA sequence: TGTGCCAGCAGTTTAGCCGGCGGGAGTCTCAACGAGCAGTACTTC. Amino acids: CASSLAGGSLNEQYF.

This clonotype has more than one count but fewer than ten. V and J are TRBV5-1 and TRBJ2-1; D possibly corresponds to TRBD2 (5 bases). The CDR3 sequence is 14 residues long. Germline CDR1 and CDR2: SGHRS and YFSETQ. Trimming removed 2 bases from V and 6 bases from J, with 12 bases in between. The chain's CDR3 is CASSLGLPTNEQFF. CDR3 DNA: TGCGCCAGCAGCTTAGGACTGCCAACCAATGAGCAGTTCTTC.

A few counts support this clonotype. The chain links TRBV7-9 to TRBJ2-1, with TRBD1 matching 10 bases. The CDR3 runs 19 residues. The J segment lost 3 bases and the V segment lost 3 bases, leaving 14 bases of the junction unmatched. The germline V gene encodes CDR1 SEHNR and CDR2 FQNEAQ (reference sequence). In nucleotides, the CDR3 is TGTGCCAGCAGCTTTGTTGTGCGGTGGACAGGGGGAGACTACAATGAGCAGTTCTTC. Protein product: CASSFVVRWTGGDYNEQFF.

There are a few counts of this clonotype. This chain uses TRBV19 with TRBJ1-6; 8 bases align to TRBD1. Germline trimming cut 6 bases from V and 5 bases from J; bases unmatched to any gene: 6. Germline values: CDR1 LNHDA, CDR2 SQIVND (reference sequence). There are 15 residues in the CDR3. Here the CDR3 reads CASREDRANNSPLHF. In DNA form, the CDR3 reads TGTGCCAGTAGAGAGGACAGGGCCAATAATTCACCCCTCCACTTT.